Only one count was recorded for the clone carrying this T cell receptor beta chain. The sample belongs to a study of CD4 T cells in relation to SARS-CoV-2 and coronaviruses. Only in-frame clones appear in the TCRdb table, and some are missing; sequencing was by immunoSEQ multiplex PCR. Among tens of thousands of clones listed, 75% to 90% were seen once. Before the COVID-19 pandemic, during about 2010-2018, CD4+ T cells were taken from unexposed donors. Naive and memory CD4+ T cells came from enriched cryopreserved PBMCs. Germline loops: CDR1 KGHDR, CDR2 SFDVKD. Trimming shortened V by 4 bases and J by 6 bases, and 9 bases separated the two germline ends. CDR3 length equals 13 residues.

The chain combines TRBV24-1 with TRBJ2-1, with D possibly called TRBD1 or TRBD2 (5 bases each). The receptor comes from a human donor in good health. Sequenced input: memory CD4+ T cells from PBMCs. The CDR3 DNA is TGTGCCACCAGTGAAGGGGCGGGCAATGAGCAGTTCTTC. Protein sequence: CATSEGAGNEQFF.